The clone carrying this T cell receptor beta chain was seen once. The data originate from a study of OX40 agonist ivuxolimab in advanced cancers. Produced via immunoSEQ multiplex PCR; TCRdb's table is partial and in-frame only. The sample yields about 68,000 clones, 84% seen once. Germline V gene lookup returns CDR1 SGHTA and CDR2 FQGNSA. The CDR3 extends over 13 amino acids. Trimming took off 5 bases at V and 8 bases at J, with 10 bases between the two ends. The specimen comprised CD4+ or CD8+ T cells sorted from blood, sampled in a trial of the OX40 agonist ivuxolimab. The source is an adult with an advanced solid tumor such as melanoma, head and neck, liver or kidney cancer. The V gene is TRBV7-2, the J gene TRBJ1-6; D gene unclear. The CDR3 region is CASSPARDSPLHF. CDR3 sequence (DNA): TGTGCCAGCAGCCCGGCTCGGGATTCACCCCTCCACTTT. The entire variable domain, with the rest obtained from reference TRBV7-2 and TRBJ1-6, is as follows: GAGVSQSPSNKVTEKGKDVELRCDPISGHTALYWYRQSLGQGLEFLIYFQGNSAPDKSGLPSDRFSAERTGGSVSTLTIQRTQQEDSAVYLCASSPARDSPLHFGNGTRLTVT.